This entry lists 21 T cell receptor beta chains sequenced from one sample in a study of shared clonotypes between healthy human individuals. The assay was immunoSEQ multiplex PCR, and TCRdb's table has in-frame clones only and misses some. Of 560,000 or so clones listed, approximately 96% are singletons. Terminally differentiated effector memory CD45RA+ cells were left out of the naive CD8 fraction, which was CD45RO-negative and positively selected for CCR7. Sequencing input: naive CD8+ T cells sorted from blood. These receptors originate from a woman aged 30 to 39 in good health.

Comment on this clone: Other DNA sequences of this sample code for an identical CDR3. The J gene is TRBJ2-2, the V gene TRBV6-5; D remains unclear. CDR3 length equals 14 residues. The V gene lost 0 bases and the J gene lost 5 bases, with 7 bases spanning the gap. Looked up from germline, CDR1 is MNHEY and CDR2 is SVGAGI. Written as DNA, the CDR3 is TGTGCCAGCAGTTACTCGCTAGGGACCGGGGAGCTGTTTTTT. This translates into CASSYSLGTGELFF.

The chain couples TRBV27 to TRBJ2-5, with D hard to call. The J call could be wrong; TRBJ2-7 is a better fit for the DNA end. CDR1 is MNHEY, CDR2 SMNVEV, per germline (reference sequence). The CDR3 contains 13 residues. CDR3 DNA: TGTGCCAGCGCCACTGGTATTTCCTACGAGCAGTACTTC. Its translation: CASATGISYEQYF.

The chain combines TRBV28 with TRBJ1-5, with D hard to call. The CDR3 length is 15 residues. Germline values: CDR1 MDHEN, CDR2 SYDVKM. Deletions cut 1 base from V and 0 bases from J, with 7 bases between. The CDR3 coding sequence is TGTGCCAGCAGTTTATCTGTTTATAGCAATCAGCCCCAGCATTTT. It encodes CASSLSVYSNQPQHF. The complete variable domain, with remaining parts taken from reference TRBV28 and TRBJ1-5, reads DVKVTQSSRYLVKRTGEKVFLECVQDMDHENMFWYRQDPGLGLRLIYFSYDVKMKEKGDIPEGYSVSREKKERFSLILESASTNQTSMYLCASSLSVYSNQPQHFGDGTRLSIL.

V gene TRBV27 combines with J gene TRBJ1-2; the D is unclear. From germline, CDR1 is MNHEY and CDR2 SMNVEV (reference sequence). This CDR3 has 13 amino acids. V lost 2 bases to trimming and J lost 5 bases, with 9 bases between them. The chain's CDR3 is CASSLAGLYGYTF. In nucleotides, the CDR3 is TGTGCCAGCAGTTTAGCGGGTTTATATGGCTACACCTTC.

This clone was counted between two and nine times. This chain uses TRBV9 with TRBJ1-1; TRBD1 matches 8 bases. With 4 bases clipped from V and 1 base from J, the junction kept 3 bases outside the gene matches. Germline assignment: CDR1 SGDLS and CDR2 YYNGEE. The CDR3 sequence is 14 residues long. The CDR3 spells CASSPGTGNTEAFF. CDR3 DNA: TGTGCCAGCAGCCCAGGGACAGGGAACACTGAAGCTTTCTTT.

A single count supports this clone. CDR3 DNA sequence: TGTGCCAGCAGCTTAGGGACTAGCGAGTACAATGAGCAGTTCTTC. Protein: CASSLGTSEYNEQFF. The J gene is TRBJ2-1, the V gene TRBV7-8; TRBD2 matches at 9 bases. J gave up 4 bases and V 1 base, and 2 bases lay outside the gene matches. The CDR3 length is 15 residues. Germline V gene lookup returns CDR1 SGHVS and CDR2 FQNEAQ.

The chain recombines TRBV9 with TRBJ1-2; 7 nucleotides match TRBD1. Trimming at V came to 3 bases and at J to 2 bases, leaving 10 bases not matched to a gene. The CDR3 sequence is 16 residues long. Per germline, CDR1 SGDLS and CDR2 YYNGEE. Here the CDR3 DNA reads TGTGCCAGCAGCGGGCCAGGGACAGAGTCAAACTATGGCTACACCTTC. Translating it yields CASSGPGTESNYGYTF.

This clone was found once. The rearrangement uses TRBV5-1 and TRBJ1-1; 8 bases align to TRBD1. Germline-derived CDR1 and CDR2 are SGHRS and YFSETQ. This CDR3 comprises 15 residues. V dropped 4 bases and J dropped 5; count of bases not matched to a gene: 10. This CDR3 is CASSRYRDRQTEAFF. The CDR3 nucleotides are TGCGCCAGCAGCCGTTACAGGGACAGGCAGACTGAAGCTTTCTTT. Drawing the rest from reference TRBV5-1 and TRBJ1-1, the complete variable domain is KAGVTQTPRYLIKTRGQQVTLSCSPISGHRSVSWYQQTPGQGLQFLFEYFSETQRNKGNFPGRFSGRQFSNSRSEMNVSTLELGDSALYLCASSRYRDRQTEAFFGQGTRLTVV.

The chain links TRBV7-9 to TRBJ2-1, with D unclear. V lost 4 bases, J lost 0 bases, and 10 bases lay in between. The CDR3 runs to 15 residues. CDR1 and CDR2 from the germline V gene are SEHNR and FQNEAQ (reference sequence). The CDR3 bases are TGTGCCAGCAGCTCTTCAAAAAACTCCTACAATGAGCAGTTCTTC. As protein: CASSSSKNSYNEQFF.

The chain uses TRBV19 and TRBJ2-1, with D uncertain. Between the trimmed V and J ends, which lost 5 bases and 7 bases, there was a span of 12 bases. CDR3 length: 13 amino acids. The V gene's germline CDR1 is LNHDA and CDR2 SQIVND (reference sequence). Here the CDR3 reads CASSPYPGNEQFF. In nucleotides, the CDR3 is TGTGCCAGTAGTCCCTACCCGGGTAATGAGCAGTTCTTC.

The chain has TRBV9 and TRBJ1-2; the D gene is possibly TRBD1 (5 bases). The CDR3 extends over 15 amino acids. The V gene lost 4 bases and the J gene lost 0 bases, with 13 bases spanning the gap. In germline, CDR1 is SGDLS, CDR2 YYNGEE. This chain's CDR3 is CASSPHMGPNYGYTF. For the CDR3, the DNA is TGTGCCAGCAGCCCTCATATGGGACCTAACTATGGCTACACCTTC.

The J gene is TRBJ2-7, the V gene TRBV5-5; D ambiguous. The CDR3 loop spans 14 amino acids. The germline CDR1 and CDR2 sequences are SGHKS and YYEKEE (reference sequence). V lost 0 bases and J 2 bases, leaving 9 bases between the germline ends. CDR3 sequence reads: CASSLDVGPYEQYF. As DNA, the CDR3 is TGTGCCAGCAGCTTGGATGTGGGCCCCTACGAGCAGTACTTC.

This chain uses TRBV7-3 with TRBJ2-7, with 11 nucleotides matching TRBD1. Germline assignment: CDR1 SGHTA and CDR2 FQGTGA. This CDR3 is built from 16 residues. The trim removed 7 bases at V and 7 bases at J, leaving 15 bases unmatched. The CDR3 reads CASTFTPDRGQEEQYF. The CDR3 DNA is TGTGCCAGCACCTTCACCCCGGACAGGGGGCAGGAAGAGCAGTACTTC. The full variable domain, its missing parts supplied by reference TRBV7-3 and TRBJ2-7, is GAGVSQTPSNKVTEKGKYVELRCDPISGHTALYWYRQSLGQGPEFLIYFQGTGAADDSGLPNDRFFAVRPEGSVSTLKIQRTERGDSAVYLCASTFTPDRGQEEQYFGPGTRLTVT.

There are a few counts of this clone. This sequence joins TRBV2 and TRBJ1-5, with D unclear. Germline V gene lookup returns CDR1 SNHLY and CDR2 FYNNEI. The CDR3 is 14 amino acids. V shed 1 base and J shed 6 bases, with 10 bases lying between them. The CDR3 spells CASSEGYSIQPQHF. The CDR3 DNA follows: TGTGCCAGCAGTGAAGGGTACTCAATTCAGCCCCAGCATTTT.

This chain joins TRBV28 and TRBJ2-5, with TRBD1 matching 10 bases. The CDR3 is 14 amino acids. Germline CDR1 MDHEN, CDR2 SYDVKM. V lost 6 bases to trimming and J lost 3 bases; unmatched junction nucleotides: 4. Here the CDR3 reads CASRGQGSEETQYF. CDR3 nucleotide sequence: TGTGCCAGCAGGGGACAGGGGTCGGAAGAGACCCAGTACTTC. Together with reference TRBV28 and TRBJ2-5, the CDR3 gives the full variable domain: DVKVTQSSRYLVKRTGEKVFLECVQDMDHENMFWYRQDPGLGLRLIYFSYDVKMKEKGDIPEGYSVSREKKERFSLILESASTNQTSMYLCASRGQGSEETQYFGPGTRLLVL.

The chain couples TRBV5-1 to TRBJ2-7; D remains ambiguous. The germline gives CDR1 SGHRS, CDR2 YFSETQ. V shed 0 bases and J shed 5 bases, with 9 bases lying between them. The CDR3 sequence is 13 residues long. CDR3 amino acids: CASSLEQTHEQYF. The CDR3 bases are TGCGCCAGCAGCTTGGAACAGACCCACGAGCAGTACTTC.

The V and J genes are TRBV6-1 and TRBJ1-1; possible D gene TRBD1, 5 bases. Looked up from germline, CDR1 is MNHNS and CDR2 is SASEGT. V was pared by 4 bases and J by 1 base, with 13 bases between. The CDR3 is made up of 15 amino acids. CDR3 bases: TGTGCCAGCAGTGTACGGGTAGGGACGAACACTGAAGCTTTCTTT. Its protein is CASSVRVGTNTEAFF.

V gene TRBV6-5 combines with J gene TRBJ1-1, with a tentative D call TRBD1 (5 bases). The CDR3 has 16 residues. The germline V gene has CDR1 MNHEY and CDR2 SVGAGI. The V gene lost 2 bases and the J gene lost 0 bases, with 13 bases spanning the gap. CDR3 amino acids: CASSYEGQGLNTEAFF. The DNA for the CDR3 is TGTGCCAGCAGTTACGAGGGCCAGGGCCTGAACACTGAAGCTTTCTTT.

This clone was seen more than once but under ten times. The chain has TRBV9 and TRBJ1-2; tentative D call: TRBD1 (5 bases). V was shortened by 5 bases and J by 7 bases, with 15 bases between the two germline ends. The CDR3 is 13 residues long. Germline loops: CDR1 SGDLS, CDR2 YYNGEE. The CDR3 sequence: CASSETGGVGYTF. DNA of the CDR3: TGTGCCAGCAGTGAAACAGGTGGGGTTGGCTACACCTTC. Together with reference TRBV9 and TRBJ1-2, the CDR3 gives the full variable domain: DSGVTQTPKHLITATGQRVTLRCSPRSGDLSVYWYQQSLDQGLQFLIQYYNGEERAKGNILERFSAQQFPDLHSELNLSSLELGDSALYFCASSETGGVGYTFGSGTRLTVV.

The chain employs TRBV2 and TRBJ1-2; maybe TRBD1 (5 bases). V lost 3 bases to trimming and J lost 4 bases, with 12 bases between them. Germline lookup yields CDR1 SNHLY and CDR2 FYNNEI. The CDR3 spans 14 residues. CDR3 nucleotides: TGTGCCAGCAGTGACTCGGGACCTCCCTATGGCTACACCTTC. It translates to CASSDSGPPYGYTF.

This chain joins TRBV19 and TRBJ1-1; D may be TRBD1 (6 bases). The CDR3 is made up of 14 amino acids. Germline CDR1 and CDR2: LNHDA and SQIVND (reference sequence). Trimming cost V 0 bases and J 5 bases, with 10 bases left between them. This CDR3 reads CASSIDRRGTEAFF. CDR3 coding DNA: TGTGCCAGTAGTATAGATCGCAGGGGAACTGAAGCTTTCTTT.